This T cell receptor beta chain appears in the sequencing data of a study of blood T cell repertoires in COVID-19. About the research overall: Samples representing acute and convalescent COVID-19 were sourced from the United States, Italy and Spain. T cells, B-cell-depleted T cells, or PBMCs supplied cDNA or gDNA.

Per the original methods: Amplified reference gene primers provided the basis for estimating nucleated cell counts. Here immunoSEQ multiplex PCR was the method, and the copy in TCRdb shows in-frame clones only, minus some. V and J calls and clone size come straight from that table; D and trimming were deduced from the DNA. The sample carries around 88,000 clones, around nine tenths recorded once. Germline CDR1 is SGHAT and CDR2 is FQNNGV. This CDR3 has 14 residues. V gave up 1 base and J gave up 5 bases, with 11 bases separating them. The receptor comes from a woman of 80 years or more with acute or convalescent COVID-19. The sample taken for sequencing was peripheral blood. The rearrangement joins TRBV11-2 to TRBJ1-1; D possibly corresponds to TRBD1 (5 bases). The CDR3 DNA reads TGTGCCAGCAGCTTAGTAGTGGGGGGGACTGAAGCTTTCTTT. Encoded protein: CASSLVVGGTEAFF.